Below are 14 T cell receptor beta chains sequenced from a single sample in a study of blood T cell repertoires in COVID-19. Some clones are missing from TCRdb's copy, which holds only in-frame ones; the method was immunoSEQ multiplex PCR. This sample has around 340,000 clones; 88% occur once, and the top ten carry about 0.94%. Sequencing was done on a sample of PBMCs or T cells enriched from blood (not recorded which). The receptors were sampled from a woman aged 25-40 years who had been exposed to COVID-19.

The chain employs TRBV3-1 (or the pseudogene TRBV3-2) and TRBJ1-2, with D possibly being TRBD1 (6 bases). The V gene lost 5 bases and the J gene lost 5 bases, with 21 bases spanning the gap. Germline values: CDR1 LGHDT, CDR2 YNNKEL (reference sequence). The CDR3 loop spans 16 amino acids. The CDR3 is CASSGGGGRTFYGYTF. In DNA form, the CDR3 reads TGTGCCAGCAGCGGAGGGGGGGGCAGGACGTTTTATGGCTACACCTTC.

The chain recombines TRBV7-9 with TRBJ2-1, with a possible D match to TRBD1 (6 bases). Germline lookup yields CDR1 SEHNR and CDR2 FQNEAQ (reference sequence). The CDR3 length is 17 residues. Deletions cut 7 bases from V and 0 bases from J, with 19 bases between. The CDR3 nucleotides read TGTGCCAGCACCCCACCTTGGGCAGGGGACTCCTACAATGAGCAGTTCTTC. As protein: CASTPPWAGDSYNEQFF.

The CDR3 reads CASSSKGLAGPYEQYF. The CDR3 DNA sequence: TGTGCCAGCAGCTCCAAGGGACTAGCGGGGCCCTACGAGCAGTACTTC. The chain recombines TRBV11-3 with TRBJ2-7, with TRBD2 matching over 13 bases. The length of the CDR3 is 16 residues. Germline assignment: CDR1 SGHNT and CDR2 YENEEA. J gave up 2 bases and V 4 bases, and 5 bases lay outside the gene matches.

CDR3: CASSVFPGLAAYEQYF. The CDR3 region has the DNA TGTGCCAGCAGCGTCTTTCCGGGACTAGCGGCCTACGAGCAGTACTTC. V and J are TRBV9 and TRBJ2-7, with 11 positions matching TRBD2. This CDR3 is 16 amino acids long. J gave up 2 bases and V 2 bases, and 6 bases lay outside the gene matches. Germline CDR1 reads SGDLS; CDR2 reads YYNGEE.

The chain carries TRBV4-1 and TRBJ2-5; TRBD1 matches 9 bases. Trimming took 0 bases from V and 3 from J; bases not matched to a gene: 5. The CDR3 is made up of 16 amino acids. Germline CDR1 and CDR2: MGHRA and YSYEKL. The CDR3 nucleotides read TGCGCCAGCAGCCAAGATCCCAGGACAGGGGAAGAGACCCAGTACTTC. Its protein product is CASSQDPRTGEETQYF.

CDR3 protein: CASSRQGMNTEAFF. DNA of the CDR3: TGCGCCAGCAGCCGACAGGGGATGAACACTGAAGCTTTCTTT. The rearrangement uses TRBV5-1 and TRBJ1-1; TRBD1 agrees at 8 bases. This CDR3 is 14 amino acids long. Germline assignment: CDR1 SGHRS and CDR2 YFSETQ. V gave up 4 bases and J gave up 0 bases; unmatched junction bases: 2.

This clone was recorded only once. The chain has TRBV3-1 (or the pseudogene TRBV3-2) and TRBJ1-6; TRBD1 agrees at 10 bases. This CDR3 region has 17 residues. CDR1 is LGHDT and CDR2 is YNNKEL in the germline V gene (reference sequence). With V trimmed by 0 bases and J by 7 bases, 6 bases remained unmatched. The CDR3 sequence is CASSQDIGGQGNSPLHF. For the CDR3, the DNA is TGTGCCAGCAGCCAAGATATTGGGGGACAGGGGAATTCACCCCTCCACTTT.

This chain connects TRBV12-3 or TRBV12-4 to TRBJ1-4, with D tentatively TRBD1 (6 bases). V was clipped by 3 bases and J by 5 bases, with 7 bases between them. The CDR3 totals 13 residues. In nucleotides, the CDR3 is TGTGCCAGCAGTTTTGGACAGAATGAAAAACTGTTTTTT. Translating gives CASSFGQNEKLFF.

This chain links TRBV2 with TRBJ2-4, with D possibly matching TRBD1 (5 bases). Germline loops: CDR1 SNHLY, CDR2 FYNNEI. This CDR3 comprises 14 residues. V was shortened by 6 bases and J by 1 base, with 10 bases between the two germline ends. This CDR3 is CASRAAGAKNIQYF. The CDR3 region has the DNA TGTGCCAGCAGGGCCGCAGGGGCCAAAAACATTCAGTACTTC.

V gene TRBV19 combines with J gene TRBJ2-7, with 9 bases aligning to TRBD1. This CDR3 has 15 amino acids. J was trimmed by 4 bases and V by 4 bases; bases with no gene match: 8. Germline values: CDR1 LNHDA, CDR2 SQIVND (reference sequence). The CDR3 nucleotides read TGTGCCAGTAGTAAAGGGACAGGGAGTTCTTACGAGCAGTACTTC. As protein: CASSKGTGSSYEQYF.

J is TRBJ1-1 and V is TRBV11-3; D gene unclear. The germline V gene encodes CDR1 SGHNT and CDR2 YENEEA. Trimming took off 1 base at V and 9 bases at J, with 9 bases between the two ends. The CDR3 sequence is 12 residues long. CDR3 loop: CASSLVESKAFF. In DNA, the CDR3 is TGTGCCAGCAGCTTAGTGGAGTCTAAAGCTTTCTTT.

V usage is TRBV6-5 and J usage is TRBJ2-2, with D perhaps matching TRBD2 (5 bases). Trimming cost V 5 bases and J 2 bases, with 9 bases left between them. The germline CDR1 and CDR2 sequences are MNHEY and SVGAGI. This CDR3 is built from 14 residues. In DNA form, the CDR3 reads TGTGCCAGCAGTCGGAGCGGAAACACCGGGGAGCTGTTTTTT. As protein: CASSRSGNTGELFF.

The V gene is TRBV27, the J gene TRBJ2-1, with D maybe TRBD2 (5 bases). Germline loops: CDR1 MNHEY, CDR2 SMNVEV (reference sequence). Trimming took 2 bases from V and 0 from J, leaving 11 bases between them. The CDR3 loop spans 16 amino acids. In DNA form, the CDR3 reads TGTGCCAGCAGTTTAGAGCGGCGGCTCTCCTACAATGAGCAGTTCTTC. Translated, it gives CASSLERRLSYNEQFF.

This chain connects TRBV11-3 to TRBJ1-6; tentative D call: TRBD1 (5 bases). This CDR3 has 18 amino acids. V dropped 0 bases and J dropped 8 bases, with 20 bases sitting between them. From germline, CDR1 is SGHNT and CDR2 YENEEA. The CDR3 region is CASSLDGWTPAAHSPLHF. DNA for the CDR3: TGTGCCAGCAGCTTAGACGGCTGGACACCGGCGGCGCATTCACCCCTCCACTTT.